Here is one T cell receptor (beta chain) with its context. The antigen remains unidentified. The sample is drawn from a study of beta chain features in type 1 diabetes. Whole-study findings and limits: TCRB repertoires of naive, central memory and Treg cells appeared more similar among patients than among healthy donors.

Every isolated RNA sample was fully reverse transcribed, so sequencing captured expressed TCRB transcripts. Profiled with immunoSEQ multiplex PCR; TCRdb holds only in-frame clones, not every one. The sample yields 310,000 or so clones, approximately 8% seen once. The CDR3 has 17 amino acids. CDR1 LGHNA and CDR2 YNFKEQ come from the germline V gene. The clonotype comes from a woman under 30 in good health. The sequenced sample consisted of central memory CD4+ T cells from blood. The J gene is TRBJ2-5, the V gene TRBV4-2, with TRBD2 matching 14 bases. Near its end, the DNA agrees better with TRBJ2-7, so the J call may be wrong. The CDR3 spells CASSPPGLAGVIGEQYF. CDR3 DNA: TGTGCCAGCAGCCCTCCGGGACTAGCGGGAGTAATTGGCGAGCAGTACTTC.